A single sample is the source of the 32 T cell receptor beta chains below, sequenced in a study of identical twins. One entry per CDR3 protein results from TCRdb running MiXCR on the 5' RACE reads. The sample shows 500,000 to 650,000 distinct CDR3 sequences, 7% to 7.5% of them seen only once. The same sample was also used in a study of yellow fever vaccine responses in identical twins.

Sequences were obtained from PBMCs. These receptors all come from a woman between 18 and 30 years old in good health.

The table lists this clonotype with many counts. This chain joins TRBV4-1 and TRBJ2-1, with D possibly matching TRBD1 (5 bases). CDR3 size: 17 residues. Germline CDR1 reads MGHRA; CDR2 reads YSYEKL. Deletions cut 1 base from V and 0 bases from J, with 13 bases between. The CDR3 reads CASSQGWGTGSYNEQFF. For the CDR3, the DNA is TGCGCCAGCAGCCAAGGGTGGGGCACAGGCTCCTACAATGAGCAGTTCTTC.

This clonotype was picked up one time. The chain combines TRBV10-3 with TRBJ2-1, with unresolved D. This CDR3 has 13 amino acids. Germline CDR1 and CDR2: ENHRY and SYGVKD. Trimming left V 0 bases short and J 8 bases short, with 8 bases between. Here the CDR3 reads CAISESNGHEQFF. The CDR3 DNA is TGTGCCATCAGTGAGTCGAATGGTCATGAGCAGTTCTTC.

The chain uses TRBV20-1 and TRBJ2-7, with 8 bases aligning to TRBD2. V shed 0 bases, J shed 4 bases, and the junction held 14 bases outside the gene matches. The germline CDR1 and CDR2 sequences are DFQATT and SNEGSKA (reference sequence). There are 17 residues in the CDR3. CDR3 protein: CSARDSTSGRFMYEQYF. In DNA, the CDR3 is TGCAGTGCTAGAGATAGTACTAGCGGACGATTTATGTACGAGCAGTACTTC.

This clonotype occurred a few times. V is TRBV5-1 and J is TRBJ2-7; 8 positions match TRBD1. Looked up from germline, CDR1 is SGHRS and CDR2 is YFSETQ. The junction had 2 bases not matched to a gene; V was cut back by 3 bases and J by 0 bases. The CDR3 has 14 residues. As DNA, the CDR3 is TGCGCCAGCAGCTGGGGGACAGGCTCCTACGAGCAGTACGTC. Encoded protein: CASSWGTGSYEQYV.

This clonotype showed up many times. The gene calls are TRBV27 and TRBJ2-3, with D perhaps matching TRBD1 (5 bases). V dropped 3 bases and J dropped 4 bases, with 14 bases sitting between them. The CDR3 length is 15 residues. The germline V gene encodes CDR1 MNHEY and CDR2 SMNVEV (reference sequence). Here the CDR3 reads CASSLRRVGADTQYF. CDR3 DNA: TGTGCCAGCAGTTTGAGGCGTGTAGGGGCAGATACGCAGTATTTT.

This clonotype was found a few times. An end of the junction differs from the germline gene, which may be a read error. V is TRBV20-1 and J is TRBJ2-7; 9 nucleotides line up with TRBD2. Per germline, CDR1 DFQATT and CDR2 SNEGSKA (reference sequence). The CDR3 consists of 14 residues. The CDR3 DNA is TGCAGTGCTCGAGATAGCGGGAGATTGTACGAGCAGTACTTC. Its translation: CSARDSGRLYEQYF.

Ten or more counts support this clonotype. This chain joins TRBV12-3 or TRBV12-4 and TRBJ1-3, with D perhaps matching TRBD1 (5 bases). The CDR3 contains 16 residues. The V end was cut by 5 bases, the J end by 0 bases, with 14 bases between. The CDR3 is CASSRVQDSSGNTIYF. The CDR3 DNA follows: TGTGCCAGCAGTCGTGTACAGGATAGCTCTGGAAACACCATATATTTT.

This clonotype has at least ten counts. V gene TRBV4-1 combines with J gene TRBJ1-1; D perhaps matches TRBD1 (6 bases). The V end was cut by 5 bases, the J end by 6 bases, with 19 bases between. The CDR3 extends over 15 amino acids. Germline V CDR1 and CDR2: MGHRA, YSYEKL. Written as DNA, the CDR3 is TGCGCCAGCAGCGCGAAACAGGGCCGGTTCGCTGAAGCTTTCTTT. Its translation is CASSAKQGRFAEAFF.

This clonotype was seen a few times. For the CDR3, the DNA is TGTGCCAGCAGCTTAGCGCTCATCAGCGCAACTAATGAAAAACTGTTTTTT. Amino acids: CASSLALISATNEKLFF. The chain recombines TRBV7-9 with TRBJ1-4; D is unclear. CDR1 is SEHNR, CDR2 FQNEAQ, per germline (reference sequence). V shed 0 bases and J shed 0 bases, with 11 bases lying between them. CDR3 length equals 17 residues.

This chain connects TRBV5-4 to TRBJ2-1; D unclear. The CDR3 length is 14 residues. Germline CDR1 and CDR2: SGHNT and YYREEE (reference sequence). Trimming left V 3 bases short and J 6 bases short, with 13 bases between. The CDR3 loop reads CASSYSRVLNEQFF. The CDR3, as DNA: TGTGCCAGCAGCTACTCACGCGTACTCAATGAGCAGTTCTTC.

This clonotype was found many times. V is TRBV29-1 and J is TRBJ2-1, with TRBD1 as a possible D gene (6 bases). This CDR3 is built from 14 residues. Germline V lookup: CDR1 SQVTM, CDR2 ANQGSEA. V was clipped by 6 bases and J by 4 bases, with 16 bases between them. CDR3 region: CSVGALGVYNEQFF. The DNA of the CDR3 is TGCAGCGTGGGGGCACTGGGGGTTTACAATGAGCAGTTCTTC.

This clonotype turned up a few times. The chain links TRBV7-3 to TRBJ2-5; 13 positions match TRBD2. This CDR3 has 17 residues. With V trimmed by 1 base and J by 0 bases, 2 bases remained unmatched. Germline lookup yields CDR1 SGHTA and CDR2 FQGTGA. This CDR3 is CASSLRGLAGYQETQYF. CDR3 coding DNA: TGTGCCAGCAGCTTAAGGGGACTAGCGGGATACCAAGAGACCCAGTACTTC.

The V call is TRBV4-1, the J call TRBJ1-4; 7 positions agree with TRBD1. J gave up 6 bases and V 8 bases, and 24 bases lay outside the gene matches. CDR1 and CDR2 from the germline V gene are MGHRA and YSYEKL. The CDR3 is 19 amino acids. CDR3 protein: CASSPLRDRAFEVYEKLFF. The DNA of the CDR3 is TGCGCCAGCTCTCCTTTGCGGGACAGAGCCTTCGAAGTATATGAAAAACTGTTTTTT.

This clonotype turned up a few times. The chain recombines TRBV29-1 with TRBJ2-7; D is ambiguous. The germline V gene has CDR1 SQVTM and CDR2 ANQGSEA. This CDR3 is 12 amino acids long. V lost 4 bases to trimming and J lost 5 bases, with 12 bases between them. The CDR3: CSVVVGLNEQYV. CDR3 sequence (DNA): TGCAGCGTTGTGGTAGGGCTCAACGAGCAGTACGTC.

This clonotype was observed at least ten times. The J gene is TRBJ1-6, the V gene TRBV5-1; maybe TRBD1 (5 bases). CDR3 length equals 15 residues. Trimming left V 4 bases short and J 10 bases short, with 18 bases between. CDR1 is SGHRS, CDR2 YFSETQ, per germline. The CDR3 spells CASSPNLGVESPLHF. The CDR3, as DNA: TGCGCCAGCAGCCCGAACCTAGGGGTTGAATCACCCCTCCACTTT.

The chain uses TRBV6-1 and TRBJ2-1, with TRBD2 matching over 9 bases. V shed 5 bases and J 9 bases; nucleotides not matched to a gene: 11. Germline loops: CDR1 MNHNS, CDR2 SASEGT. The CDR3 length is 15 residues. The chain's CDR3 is CASSTPGTSPGEQFF. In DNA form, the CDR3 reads TGTGCCAGCAGTACCCCCGGGACTAGCCCCGGTGAGCAGTTCTTC.

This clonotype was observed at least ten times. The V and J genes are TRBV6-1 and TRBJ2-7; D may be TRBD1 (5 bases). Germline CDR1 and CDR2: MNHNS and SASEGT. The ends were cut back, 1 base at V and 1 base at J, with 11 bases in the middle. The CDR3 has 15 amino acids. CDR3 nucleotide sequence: TGTGCCAGCAGTGAAGTGGACAAAATGTCCTACGAGCAGTACTTC. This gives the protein CASSEVDKMSYEQYF.

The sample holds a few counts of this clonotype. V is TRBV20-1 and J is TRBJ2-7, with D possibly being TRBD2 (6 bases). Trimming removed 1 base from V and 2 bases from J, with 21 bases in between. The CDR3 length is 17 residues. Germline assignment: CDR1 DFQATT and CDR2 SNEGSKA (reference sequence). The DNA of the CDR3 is TGCAGTGCTAGAGCTCCTTTCGAGGCGGGGACCCCCTACGAGCAGTACTTC. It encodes CSARAPFEAGTPYEQYF.

The CDR3 region is CASSPGWGGEQFF. In DNA, the CDR3 is TGTGCCAGCTCACCAGGTTGGGGAGGGGAGCAGTTCTTC. The V and J genes are TRBV18 and TRBJ2-1; the match to TRBD2 covers 7 bases. Germline V CDR1 and CDR2: KGHSH, LQKENI. V gave up 2 bases and J gave up 10 bases; unmatched junction bases: 5. The CDR3 consists of 13 residues.

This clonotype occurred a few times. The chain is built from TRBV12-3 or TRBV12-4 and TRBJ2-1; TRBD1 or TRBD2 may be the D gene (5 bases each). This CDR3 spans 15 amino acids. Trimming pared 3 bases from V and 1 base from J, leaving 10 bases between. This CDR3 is CASSFRGESYNEQFF. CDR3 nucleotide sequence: TGTGCCAGCAGTTTCAGAGGGGAGTCCTACAATGAGCAGTTCTTC.

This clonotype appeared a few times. CDR3: CASSLGRREQYF. CDR3 bases: TGTGCCAGCAGTTTAGGAAGGAGGGAGCAGTACTTC. The chain joins TRBV28 to TRBJ2-7; possibly TRBD2 for D (5 bases). V was shortened by 2 bases and J by 7 bases, with 9 bases between the two germline ends. The germline gives CDR1 MDHEN, CDR2 SYDVKM. This CDR3 contains 12 residues.

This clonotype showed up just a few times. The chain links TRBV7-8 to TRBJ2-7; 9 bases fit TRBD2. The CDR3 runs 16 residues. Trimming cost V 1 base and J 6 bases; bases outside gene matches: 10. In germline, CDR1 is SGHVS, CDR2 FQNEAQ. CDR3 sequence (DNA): TGTGCCAGCAGCTTAGGACTAGCGGAGACAGGGCTCGAGCAGTACTTC. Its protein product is CASSLGLAETGLEQYF.

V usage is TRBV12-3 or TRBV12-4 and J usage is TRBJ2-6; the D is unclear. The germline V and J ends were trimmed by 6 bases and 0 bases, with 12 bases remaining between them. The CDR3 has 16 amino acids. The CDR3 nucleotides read TGTGCCAGCAGCCCATTCGCGAGCTCTGGGGCCAACGTCCTGACTTTC. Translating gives CASSPFASSGANVLTF.

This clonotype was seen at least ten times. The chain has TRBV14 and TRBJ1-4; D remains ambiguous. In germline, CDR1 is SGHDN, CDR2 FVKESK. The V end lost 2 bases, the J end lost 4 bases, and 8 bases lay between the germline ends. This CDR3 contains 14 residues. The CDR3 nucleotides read TGTGCCAGCAGCCAACGGCAGAGTAATGAAAAACTGTTTTTT. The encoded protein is CASSQRQSNEKLFF.

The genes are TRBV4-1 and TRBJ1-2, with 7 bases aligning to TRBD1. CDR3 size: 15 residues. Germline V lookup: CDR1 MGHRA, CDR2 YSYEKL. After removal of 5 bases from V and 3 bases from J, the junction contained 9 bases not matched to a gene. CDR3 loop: CASSKGDSLYYGYTF. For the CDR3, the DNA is TGCGCCAGCAGCAAAGGGGACAGCCTCTACTATGGCTACACCTTC.

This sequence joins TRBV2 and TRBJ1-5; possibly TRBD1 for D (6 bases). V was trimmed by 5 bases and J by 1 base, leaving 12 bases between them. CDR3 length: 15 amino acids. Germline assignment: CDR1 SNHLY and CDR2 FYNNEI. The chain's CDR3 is CASSLGGQSNQPQHF. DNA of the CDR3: TGTGCCAGCAGTTTAGGGGGGCAGAGCAATCAGCCCCAGCATTTT.

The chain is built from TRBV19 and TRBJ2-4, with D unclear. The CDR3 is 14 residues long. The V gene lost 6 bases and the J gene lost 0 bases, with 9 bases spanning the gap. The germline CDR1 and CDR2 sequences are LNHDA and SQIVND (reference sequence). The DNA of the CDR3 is TGTGCCAGTAGCATCGACGGAGCCAAAAACATTCAGTACTTC. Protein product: CASSIDGAKNIQYF.

Written as DNA, the CDR3 is TGTGCCAGCAGTTTAGCACAGGGAGGTTGGCATAATGGCTACACCTTC. It encodes CASSLAQGGWHNGYTF. This chain joins TRBV12-3 or TRBV12-4 and TRBJ1-2; the D gene is possibly TRBD1 (6 bases). V was trimmed by 0 bases and J by 6 bases, leaving 17 bases between them. The CDR3 has 16 residues.

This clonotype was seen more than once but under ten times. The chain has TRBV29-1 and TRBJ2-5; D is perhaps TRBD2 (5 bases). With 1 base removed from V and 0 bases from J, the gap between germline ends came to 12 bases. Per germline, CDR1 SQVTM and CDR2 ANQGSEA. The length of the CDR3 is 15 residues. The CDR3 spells CSVEGGALYQETQYF. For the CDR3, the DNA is TGCAGCGTTGAAGGGGGAGCGTTGTACCAAGAGACCCAGTACTTC. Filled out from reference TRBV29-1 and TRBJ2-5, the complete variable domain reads SAVISQKPSRDICQRGTSLTIQCQVDSQVTMMFWYRQQPGQSLTLIATANQGSEATYESGFVIDKFPISRPNLTFSTLTVSNMSPEDSSIYLCSVEGGALYQETQYFGPGTRLLVL.

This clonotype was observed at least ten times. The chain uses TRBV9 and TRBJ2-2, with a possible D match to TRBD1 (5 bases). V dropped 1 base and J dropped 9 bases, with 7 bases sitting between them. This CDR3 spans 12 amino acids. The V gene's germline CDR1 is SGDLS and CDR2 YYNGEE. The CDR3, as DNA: TGTGCCAGCAGCGTACAGGGCCGGGAGCTGTTTTTT. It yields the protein CASSVQGRELFF.

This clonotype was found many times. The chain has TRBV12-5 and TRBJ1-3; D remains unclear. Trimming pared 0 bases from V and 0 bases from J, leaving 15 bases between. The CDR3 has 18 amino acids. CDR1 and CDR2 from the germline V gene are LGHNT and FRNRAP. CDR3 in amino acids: CASGLVRLMGSSGNTIYF. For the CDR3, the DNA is TGTGCTAGTGGTTTGGTACGGCTAATGGGGAGCTCTGGAAACACCATATATTTT.

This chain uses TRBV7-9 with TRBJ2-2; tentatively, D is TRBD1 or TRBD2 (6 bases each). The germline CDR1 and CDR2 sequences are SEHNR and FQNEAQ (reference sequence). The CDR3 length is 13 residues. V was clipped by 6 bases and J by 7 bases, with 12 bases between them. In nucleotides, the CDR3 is TGTGCCAGCAGAGAAGGGGGGATCGGGGAGCTGTTTTTT. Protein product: CASREGGIGELFF. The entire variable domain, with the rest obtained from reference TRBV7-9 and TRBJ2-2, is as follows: DTGVSQNPRHKITKRGQNVTFRCDPISEHNRLYWYRQTLGQGPEFLTYFQNEAQLEKSRLLSDRFSAERPKGSFSTLEIQRTEQGDSAMYLCASREGGIGELFFGEGSRLTVL.